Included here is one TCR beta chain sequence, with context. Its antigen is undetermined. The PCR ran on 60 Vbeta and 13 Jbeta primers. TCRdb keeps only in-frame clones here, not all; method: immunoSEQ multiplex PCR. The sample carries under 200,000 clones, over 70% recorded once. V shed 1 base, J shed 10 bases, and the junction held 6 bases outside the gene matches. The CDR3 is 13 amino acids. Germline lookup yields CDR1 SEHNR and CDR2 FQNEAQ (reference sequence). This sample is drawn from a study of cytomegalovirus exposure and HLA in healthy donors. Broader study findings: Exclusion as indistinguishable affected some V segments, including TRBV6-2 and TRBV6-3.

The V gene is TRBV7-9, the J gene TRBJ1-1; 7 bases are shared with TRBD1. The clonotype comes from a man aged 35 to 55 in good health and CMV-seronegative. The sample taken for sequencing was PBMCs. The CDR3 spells CASSLDDREIAFF. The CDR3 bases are TGTGCCAGCAGCTTAGATGACAGGGAAATAGCTTTCTTT.